Below, one TCR beta chain is given with its context. Antigen unknown. TCRdb's table, derived via immunoSEQ multiplex PCR, lists solely in-frame clones and lacks some. This table holds roughly 70,000 clones, over 75% found once. The CDR3 consists of 15 residues. The germline V gene encodes CDR1 SGHRS and CDR2 YFSETQ. V was trimmed by 3 bases and J by 1 base, leaving 13 bases between them. This sample was included in a study of radiotherapy plus CTLA-4 blockade in lung cancer. Study as a whole: Among all patients, about 19% showed objective responses, while 30% to 40% had disease control.

Receiving focal radiation plus CTLA-4 blockade with ipilimumab were patients who had chemo-refractory metastatic non-small-cell lung cancer. Study findings and constraints: With interferon-beta, early dynamics of blood T cell clones were reported to best predict response. In blood, tumor-derived TCR clones expanded after radiotherapy plus ipilimumab.

The starting material was peripheral blood, obtained from a patient treated with radiotherapy plus ipilimumab. The clonotype was recovered from a human donor with non-small cell lung cancer that progressed on radiotherapy plus ipilimumab. The chain is built from TRBV5-1 and TRBJ1-1; perhaps TRBD1 as D (5 bases). CDR3 in amino acids: CASSWDGAGNTEAFF. CDR3 DNA: TGCGCCAGCAGCTGGGACGGCGCTGGGAACACTGAAGCTTTCTTT.